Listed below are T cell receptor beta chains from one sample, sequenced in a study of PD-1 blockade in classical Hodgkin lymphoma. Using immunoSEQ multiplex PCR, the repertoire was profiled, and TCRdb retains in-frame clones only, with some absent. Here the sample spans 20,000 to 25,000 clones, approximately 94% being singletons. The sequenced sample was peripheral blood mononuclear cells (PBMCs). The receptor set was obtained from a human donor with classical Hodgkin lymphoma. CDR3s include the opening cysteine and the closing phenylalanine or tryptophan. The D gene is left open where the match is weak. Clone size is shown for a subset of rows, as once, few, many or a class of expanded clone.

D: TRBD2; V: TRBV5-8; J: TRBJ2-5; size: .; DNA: TGTGCCAGCAGCTTGAAGTGGGGGGGAGACCAAGAGACCCAGTACTTC; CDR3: CASSLKWGGDQETQYF
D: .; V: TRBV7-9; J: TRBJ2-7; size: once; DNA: TGTGCCAGCAGCTCCGCGTACGAGCAGTACTTC; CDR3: CASSSAYEQYF
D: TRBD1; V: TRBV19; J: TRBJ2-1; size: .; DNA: TGTGCCAGTAGCATCCCCCCCGGGACAGGGTTCAATGAGCAGTTCTTC; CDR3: CASSIPPGTGFNEQFF
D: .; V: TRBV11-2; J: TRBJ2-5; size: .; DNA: TGTGCCAGCAGCCCGAGGGGTTACCAGGGCCCCCAAGAGACCCAGTACTTC; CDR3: CASSPRGYQGPQETQYF
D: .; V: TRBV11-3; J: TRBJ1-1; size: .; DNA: TGTGCCAGCAGCTTCGAGGCGTACACTGAAGCTTTCTTT; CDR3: CASSFEAYTEAFF
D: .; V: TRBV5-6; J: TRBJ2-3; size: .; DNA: TGTGCCAGCAGCTTTAAGGGTACGCAGTATTTT; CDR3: CASSFKGTQYF
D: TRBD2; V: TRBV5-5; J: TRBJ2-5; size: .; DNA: TGTGCCAGCAGCTTGGGCTGGCGGGGGGAGACCCAGTACTTC; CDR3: CASSLGWRGETQYF
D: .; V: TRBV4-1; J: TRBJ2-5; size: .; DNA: TGCGCCAGCAGCCAAGATGGGGGGGAGACCCAGTACTTC; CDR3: CASSQDGGETQYF
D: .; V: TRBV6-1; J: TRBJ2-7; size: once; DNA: TGTGCCAGCAGTGGGGCCCCTCTCTACGAGCAGTACTTC; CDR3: CASSGAPLYEQYF
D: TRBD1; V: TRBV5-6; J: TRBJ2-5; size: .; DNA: TGTGCCAGCAGTCGGGACAGGGCTCAAGAGACCCAGTACTTC; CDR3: CASSRDRAQETQYF
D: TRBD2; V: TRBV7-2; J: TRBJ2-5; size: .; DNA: TGTGCCAGCAGCATAGGGGGACTAGCCGCGGAGACCCAGTACTTC; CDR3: CASSIGGLAAETQYF
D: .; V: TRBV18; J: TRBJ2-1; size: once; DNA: TGTGCCAGCTCACCCCGGCCAGGGATCTCCTACAATGAGCAGTTCTTC; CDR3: CASSPRPGISYNEQFF
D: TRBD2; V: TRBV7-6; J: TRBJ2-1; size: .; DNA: TGTGCCAGCAGCTCGGTCGACGGGGGGGCCTTGGATGAGCAGTTCTTC; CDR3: CASSSVDGGALDEQFF
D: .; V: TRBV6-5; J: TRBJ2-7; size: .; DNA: TGTGCCAGCAGTGACTGGTCCTACGAGCAGTACTTC; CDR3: CASSDWSYEQYF
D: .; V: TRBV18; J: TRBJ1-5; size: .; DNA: TGTGCCAGCTCACCAAGTCGTGTCCAGACCGGTCAGCCCCAGCATTTT; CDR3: CASSPSRVQTGQPQHF
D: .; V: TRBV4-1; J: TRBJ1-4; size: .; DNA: TGCGCCAGCAGCCCTCAGGGGCAGGGGTCCCCTAATGAAAAACTGTTTTTT; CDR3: CASSPQGQGSPNEKLFF
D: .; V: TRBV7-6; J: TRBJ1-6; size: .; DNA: TGTGCCAGCAGCTCTGACGCTGCCCTCCACTTT; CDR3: CASSSDAALHF
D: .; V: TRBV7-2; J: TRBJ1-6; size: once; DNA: TGTGCCAGCAGCTTAGGCGGGGCCTATAATTCACCCCTCCACTTT; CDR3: CASSLGGAYNSPLHF
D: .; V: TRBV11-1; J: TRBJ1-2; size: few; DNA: TGTGCCAGCAGTCAGCACCAGGGGCCCTATGGCTACACCTTC; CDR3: CASSQHQGPYGYTF
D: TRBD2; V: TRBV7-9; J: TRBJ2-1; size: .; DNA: TGTGCCAGCAGCTTAGAAAAGGGACTAGCGGGGGCCTATGAGCAGTTCTTC; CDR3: CASSLEKGLAGAYEQFF
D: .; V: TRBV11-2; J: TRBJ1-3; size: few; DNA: TGTGCCAGCAGCTTAATCCAGGGTAACTCTGGAAACACCATATATTTT; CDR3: CASSLIQGNSGNTIYF
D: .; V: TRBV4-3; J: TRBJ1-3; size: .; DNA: TGCGCCAGCAGCCAAGCTAGCACTGGGTCTGGAAACACCATATATTTT; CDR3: CASSQASTGSGNTIYF
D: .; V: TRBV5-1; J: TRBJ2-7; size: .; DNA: TGCGCCAGCAGCCGTGGCCCGGGTTTGGAGGACGAGCAGTACTTC; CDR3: CASSRGPGLEDEQYF
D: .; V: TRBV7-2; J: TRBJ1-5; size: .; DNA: TGTGCCAGCAGCTTCGGGACCGGTAGCAATCAGCCCCAGCATTTT; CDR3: CASSFGTGSNQPQHF
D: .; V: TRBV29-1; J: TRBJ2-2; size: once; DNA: TGCAGCGTTGGACTCCTTGCGAACACCGGGGAGCTGTTTTTT; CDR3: CSVGLLANTGELFF
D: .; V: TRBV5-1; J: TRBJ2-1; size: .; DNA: TGCGCCAGCAGCTTGGAAAGGGGTGGGTTTGATGAGCAGTTCTTC; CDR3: CASSLERGGFDEQFF
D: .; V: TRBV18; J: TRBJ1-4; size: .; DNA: TGTGCCAGCTCACGGCCTCCAAATGAAAAACTGTTTTTT; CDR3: CASSRPPNEKLFF
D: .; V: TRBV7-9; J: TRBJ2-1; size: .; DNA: TGTGCCAGCAGCTTCCGAGGTTCCGCCAATGAGCAGTTCTTC; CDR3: CASSFRGSANEQFF
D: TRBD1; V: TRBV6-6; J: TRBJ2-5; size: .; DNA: TGTGCCAGCAGTTCGACAGGGGTCCGAGAGACCCAGTACTTC; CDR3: CASSSTGVRETQYF
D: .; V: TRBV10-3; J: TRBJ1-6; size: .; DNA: TGTGCCATCAGTGAGCCTAGAAGGAATTCACCCCTCCACTTT; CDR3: CAISEPRRNSPLHF
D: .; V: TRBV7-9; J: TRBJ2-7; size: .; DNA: TGTGCCAGCAGCCCGGGGGGCCCCTACGAGCAGTACTTC; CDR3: CASSPGGPYEQYF
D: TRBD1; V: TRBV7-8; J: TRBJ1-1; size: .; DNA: TGTGCCAGCAGCTTTGCAGGGGGCAACACTGAAGCTTTCTTT; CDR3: CASSFAGGNTEAFF
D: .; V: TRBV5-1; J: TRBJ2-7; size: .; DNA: TGCGCCAGCAGCCCGGCGCCCCCGCGCAGGACCTACGAGCAGTACTTC; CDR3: CASSPAPPRRTYEQYF
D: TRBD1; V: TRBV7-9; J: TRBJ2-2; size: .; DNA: TGTGCCAGCAGGCCCGGGACAGGGAGGACCGGGGAGCTGTTTTTT; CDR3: CASRPGTGRTGELFF
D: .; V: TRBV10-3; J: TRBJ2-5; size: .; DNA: TGTGCCATCAGTGCGGGCCGACTATTATTTGGGGAGACCCAGTACTTC; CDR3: CAISAGRLLFGETQYF
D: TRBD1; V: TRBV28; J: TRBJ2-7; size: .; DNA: TGTGCCACCCGAGGGTGGTCAGGGGGATCAGACTACGAGCAGTACTTC; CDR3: CATRGWSGGSDYEQYF
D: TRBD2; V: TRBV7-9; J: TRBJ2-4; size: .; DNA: TGTGCCAGCCAGGATGCTAGCGGGGATAAAAACATTCAGTACTTC; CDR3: CASQDASGDKNIQYF
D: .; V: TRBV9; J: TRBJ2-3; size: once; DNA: TGTGCCAGCAGCGTAGCTACGTCGGTGGCGGATACGCAGTATTTT; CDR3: CASSVATSVADTQYF
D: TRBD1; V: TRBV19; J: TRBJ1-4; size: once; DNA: TGTGCCAGTAGTATCGGGACAGGGGGCTCCAGTGAAAAACTGTTTTTT; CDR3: CASSIGTGGSSEKLFF
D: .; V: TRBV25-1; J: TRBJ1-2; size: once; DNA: TGTGCCAGCAGTCAAGGGGCAGGGACCCGGGGCTACACCTTC; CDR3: CASSQGAGTRGYTF